A single sample gave rise to the 20 T cell receptor beta chains below, sequenced in a study of post-analysis software for immune sequencing data. Study conclusions and caveats: About five TRBV segments (TRBV5-6, TRBV5-1 and TRBV20-1 among them) occurred more frequently in patients than in controls.

These receptors' targets are unknown. TCR beta cDNA libraries included unique molecular identifiers. In TCRdb, the PCR reads were re-called with MiXCR into one record per CDR3 protein. The sample contains 450,000 to 650,000 distinct CDR3 sequences, roughly 47% of which appear only once. The sequenced sample was blood. Receptors originate from a girl between 5 and 17 years old with multiple sclerosis.

J is TRBJ2-7 and V is TRBV5-1; D remains ambiguous. The CDR3 contains 13 residues. The V end was cut by 3 bases, the J end by 1 base, with 8 bases between. Germline CDR1 SGHRS, CDR2 YFSETQ. The CDR3 is CASSYGRSYEQYF. CDR3 sequence (DNA): TGCGCCAGCAGCTATGGCAGGTCCTACGAGCAGTACTTC.

This clonotype was recorded a few times. The CDR3 bases are TGCAGTGCTAGGGGGGGGAAGGCCTACAATGAGCAGTTCTTC. It is translated as CSARGGKAYNEQFF. The V call is TRBV20-1, the J call TRBJ2-1, with 7 bases that match TRBD2. This CDR3 comprises 14 residues. V lost 3 bases and J lost 2; bases outside the gene matches: 4. Germline CDR1 DFQATT, CDR2 SNEGSKA (reference sequence).

The chain links TRBV10-3 to TRBJ1-1, with 8 bases aligning to TRBD1. CDR3 length: 19 amino acids. Germline CDR1 ENHRY, CDR2 SYGVKD. Losses at the gene ends were 2 bases for V and 0 bases for J; bases not matched to a gene: 14. CDR3 residues: CAISEPTSSRGLMNTEAFF. CDR3 sequence (DNA): TGTGCCATCAGTGAGCCAACTTCGTCCAGGGGGCTTATGAACACTGAAGCTTTCTTT.

The chain uses TRBV5-1 and TRBJ1-2; 9 nucleotides match TRBD1. Germline V gives CDR1 SGHRS, CDR2 YFSETQ. The CDR3 loop spans 15 amino acids. With 3 bases clipped from V and 4 bases from J, the junction kept 7 bases outside the gene matches. CDR3 in amino acids: CASSSDRGPLYGYTF. DNA of the CDR3: TGCGCCAGCAGCTCGGACAGGGGACCCCTCTATGGCTACACCTTC.

This chain joins TRBV5-1 and TRBJ2-3; 14 bases map to TRBD2. The germline gives CDR1 SGHRS, CDR2 YFSETQ. V lost 3 bases and J lost 4; bases outside the gene matches: 10. The CDR3 consists of 18 residues. Here the CDR3 DNA reads TGCGCCAGCAGCTGGACGGGACTAGCGGGAGTTGGGGCAGATACGCAGTATTTT. It codes for CASSWTGLAGVGADTQYF.

This clonotype came up a few times. This rearrangement joins TRBV7-9 to TRBJ1-2; 8 nucleotides agree with TRBD1. The trim removed 9 bases at V and 5 bases at J, leaving 8 bases unmatched. Germline lookup yields CDR1 SEHNR and CDR2 FQNEAQ (reference sequence). The length of the CDR3 is 13 residues. In nucleotides, the CDR3 is TGTGCCAGTCAATCCCAGGGGGCATATGGCTACACCTTC. Amino acids: CASQSQGAYGYTF.

This clonotype was detected a few times. This chain connects TRBV20-1 to TRBJ2-5, with D possibly called TRBD1 or TRBD2 (5 bases each). The CDR3 sequence is 15 residues long. V dropped 0 bases and J dropped 3 bases, with 14 bases sitting between them. Germline loops: CDR1 DFQATT, CDR2 SNEGSKA (reference sequence). In nucleotides, the CDR3 is TGCAGTGCTAGAGACCCCTGGACACTAGAAGAGACCCAGTACTTC. This codes for CSARDPWTLEETQYF.

This chain connects TRBV20-1 to TRBJ2-7, with TRBD2 as a possible D gene (6 bases). In germline, CDR1 is DFQATT, CDR2 SNEGSKA (reference sequence). V was clipped by 1 base and J by 2 bases, with 12 bases between them. There are 14 residues in the CDR3. The CDR3 loop is CSARGSTGAYEQYF. Here the CDR3 DNA reads TGCAGTGCTAGAGGTTCTACGGGAGCCTACGAGCAGTACTTC.

In its sample, this clonotype was seen a few times. The rearrangement uses TRBV12-3 or TRBV12-4 and TRBJ1-2; a possible D gene is TRBD1 (5 bases). This CDR3 has 13 residues. V gave up 3 bases and J gave up 4 bases, with 9 bases separating them. The CDR3 DNA reads TGTGCCAGCAGTTTCGGGGACTCCTATGGCTACACCTTC. The encoded protein is CASSFGDSYGYTF.

The J gene is TRBJ2-3, the V gene TRBV24-1, with TRBD2 matching 10 bases. From germline, CDR1 is KGHDR and CDR2 SFDVKD. CDR3 length: 16 amino acids. V dropped 4 bases and J dropped 10; count of bases not matched to a gene: 13. The chain's CDR3 is CATSDPGLAAPIAQYF. The CDR3, as DNA: TGTGCCACCAGTGACCCCGGACTAGCGGCACCCATAGCGCAGTATTTT.

This clonotype appeared a few times. V and J are TRBV13 and TRBJ2-1, with 11 bases that match TRBD2. CDR1 and CDR2 from the germline V gene are PRHDT and FYEKMQ (reference sequence). The CDR3 consists of 17 residues. The V and J ends lost 1 base and 5 bases, in that order; junction bases with no gene match: 7. The CDR3 protein is CASSLAPSGRFHNEQFF. In DNA, the CDR3 is TGTGCCAGCAGCTTAGCCCCTAGCGGGAGGTTCCACAATGAGCAGTTCTTC.

This clonotype was detected only a few times. The chain recombines TRBV20-1 with TRBJ1-2; D remains ambiguous. The germline V gene has CDR1 DFQATT and CDR2 SNEGSKA (reference sequence). V was shortened by 0 bases and J by 8 bases, with 13 bases between the two germline ends. The CDR3 spans 13 residues. CDR3 DNA sequence: TGCAGTGCTAGAGATCTAACATCCGGGGGCTACACCTTC. Translation gives CSARDLTSGGYTF.

This clonotype was seen ten or more times. J is TRBJ2-7 and V is TRBV12-3 or TRBV12-4; possibly TRBD1 for D (5 bases). The CDR3 length is 15 residues. V lost 6 bases, J lost 1 base, and 16 bases lay in between. The CDR3 nucleotides read TGTGCCAGCAGCCCTGGGGCAGCTCTATCCTACGAGCAGTACTTC. As protein: CASSPGAALSYEQYF.

The table lists this clonotype with a few counts. The chain uses TRBV11-2 and TRBJ2-1; 8 bases line up with TRBD2. Per germline, CDR1 SGHAT and CDR2 FQNNGV. This CDR3 contains 16 residues. V lost 5 bases to trimming and J lost 3 bases; unmatched junction nucleotides: 9. CDR3 sequence reads: CASSPRAGVHYNEQFF. The CDR3 coding sequence is TGTGCCAGCAGCCCTAGAGCGGGGGTCCACTACAATGAGCAGTTCTTC.

CDR3 sequence: CSARDPLAGPNEQFF. CDR3 DNA sequence: TGCAGTGCTAGAGATCCCCTAGCGGGGCCTAATGAGCAGTTCTTC. The V gene is TRBV20-1, the J gene TRBJ2-1; 9 bases align to TRBD2. V shed 0 bases and J 7 bases; nucleotides not matched to a gene: 7. This CDR3 has 15 amino acids. The V gene's germline CDR1 is DFQATT and CDR2 SNEGSKA (reference sequence).

This clonotype was seen only once. V usage is TRBV7-6 and J usage is TRBJ1-5; D perhaps matches TRBD1 (6 bases). The length of the CDR3 is 15 residues. V was shortened by 5 bases and J by 2 bases, with 13 bases between the two germline ends. Germline CDR1 and CDR2: SGHVS and FNYEAQ. CDR3 nucleotides: TGTGCCAGCAGCCGGGACACGGGGGGCAATCAGCCCCAGCATTTT. Protein product: CASSRDTGGNQPQHF. The full variable domain, rest sourced from reference TRBV7-6 and TRBJ1-5, is GAGVSQSPRYKVTKRGQDVALRCDPISGHVSLYWYRQALGQGPEFLTYFNYEAQQDKSGLPNDRFSAERPEGSISTLTIQRTEQRDSAMYRCASSRDTGGNQPQHFGDGTRLSIL.

This clonotype was detected only a few times. V is TRBV29-1 and J is TRBJ2-3; the D is unclear. Germline CDR1 is SQVTM and CDR2 is ANQGSEA. V lost 1 base, J lost 5 bases, and 4 bases lay in between. The length of the CDR3 is 11 residues. CDR3 nucleotides: TGCAGCGTTGAAGCGGGAGATACGCAGTATTTT. It yields the protein CSVEAGDTQYF.

This chain connects TRBV7-9 to TRBJ2-1, with D hard to call. V was cut by 7 bases and J by 14 bases, with 27 bases left in between. CDR1 and CDR2 from the germline V gene are SEHNR and FQNEAQ (reference sequence). The CDR3 totals 15 residues. The CDR3 spells CASIPDDPGLGIKFF. DNA for the CDR3: TGTGCCAGCATCCCGGACGACCCGGGTCTAGGCATTAAGTTCTTC.

This clonotype was observed once. The chain combines TRBV4-1 with TRBJ1-2; weak D call: TRBD1 (5 bases). The CDR3 loop spans 14 amino acids. Between the trimmed V and J ends, which lost 8 bases and 0 bases, there was a span of 13 bases. CDR1 is MGHRA, CDR2 YSYEKL, per germline. For the CDR3, the DNA is TGCGCCAGCTCGGACGGACAAGCTAACTATGGCTACACCTTC. This translates into CASSDGQANYGYTF.

The rearrangement uses TRBV20-1 and TRBJ2-5; TRBD1 agrees at 7 bases. The germline V gene encodes CDR1 DFQATT and CDR2 SNEGSKA (reference sequence). The V and J ends lost 1 base and 5 bases, in that order; junction bases with no gene match: 7. The CDR3 length is 14 residues. The CDR3 spells CSARGTGMSETQYF. The CDR3 DNA reads as TGCAGTGCTAGAGGGACAGGAATGTCGGAGACCCAGTACTTC.